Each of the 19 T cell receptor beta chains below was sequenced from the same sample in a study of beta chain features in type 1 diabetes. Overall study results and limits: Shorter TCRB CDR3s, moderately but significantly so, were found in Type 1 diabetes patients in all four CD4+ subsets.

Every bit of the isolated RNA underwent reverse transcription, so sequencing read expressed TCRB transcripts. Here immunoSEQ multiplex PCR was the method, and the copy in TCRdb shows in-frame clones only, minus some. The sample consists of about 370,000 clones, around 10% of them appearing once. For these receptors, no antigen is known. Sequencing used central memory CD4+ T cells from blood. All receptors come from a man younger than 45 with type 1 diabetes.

CDR3 region: CASSPDRAAEGYTF. The CDR3 DNA sequence: TGCGCCAGCAGCCCGGACCGGGCGGCGGAGGGCTACACCTTC. The chain couples TRBV5-1 to TRBJ1-2; no definite D call. The germline gives CDR1 SGHRS, CDR2 YFSETQ. CDR3 size: 14 residues. The V end was cut by 4 bases, the J end by 8 bases, with 18 bases between.

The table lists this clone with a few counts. The DNA of the CDR3 is TGTGCCAGCAGCGGCTACGAGCAGTACTTC. It specifies CASSGYEQYF. The rearrangement uses TRBV9 and TRBJ2-7; D is undetermined. The CDR3 contains 10 residues. Looked up from germline, CDR1 is SGDLS and CDR2 is YYNGEE. The V gene lost 3 bases and the J gene lost 3 bases, with 1 base spanning the gap.

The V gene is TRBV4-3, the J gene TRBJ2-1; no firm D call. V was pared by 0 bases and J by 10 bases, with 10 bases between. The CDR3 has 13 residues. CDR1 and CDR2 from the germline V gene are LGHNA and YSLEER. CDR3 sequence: CASSQDPVREQFF. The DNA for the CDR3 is TGCGCCAGCAGCCAAGATCCGGTGCGGGAGCAGTTCTTC.

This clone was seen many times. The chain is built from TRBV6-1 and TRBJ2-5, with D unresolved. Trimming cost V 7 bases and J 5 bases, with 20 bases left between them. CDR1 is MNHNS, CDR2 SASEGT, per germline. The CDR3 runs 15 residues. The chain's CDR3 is CASTESGSPGETQYF. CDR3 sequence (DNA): TGTGCCAGCACCGAAAGTGGGTCTCCCGGGGAGACCCAGTACTTC.

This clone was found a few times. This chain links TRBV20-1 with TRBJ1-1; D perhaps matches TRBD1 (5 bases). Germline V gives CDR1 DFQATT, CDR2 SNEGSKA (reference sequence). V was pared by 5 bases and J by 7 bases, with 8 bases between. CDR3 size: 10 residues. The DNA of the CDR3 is TGCAGTGCTCCGGACATTGAAGCTTTCTTT. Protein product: CSAPDIEAFF.

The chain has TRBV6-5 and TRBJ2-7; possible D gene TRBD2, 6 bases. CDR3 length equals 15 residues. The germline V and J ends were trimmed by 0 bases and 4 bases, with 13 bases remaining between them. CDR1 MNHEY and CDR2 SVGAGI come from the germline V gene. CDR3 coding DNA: TGTGCCAGCAGTTACTCGGCCCAGGAGGGGTACGAGCAGTACTTC. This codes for CASSYSAQEGYEQYF.

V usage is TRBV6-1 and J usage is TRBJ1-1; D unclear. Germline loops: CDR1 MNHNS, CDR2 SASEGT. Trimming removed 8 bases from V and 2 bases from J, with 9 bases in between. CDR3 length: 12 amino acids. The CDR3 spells CASWRVNTEAFF. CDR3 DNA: TGTGCCAGCTGGCGTGTTAACACTGAAGCTTTCTTT.

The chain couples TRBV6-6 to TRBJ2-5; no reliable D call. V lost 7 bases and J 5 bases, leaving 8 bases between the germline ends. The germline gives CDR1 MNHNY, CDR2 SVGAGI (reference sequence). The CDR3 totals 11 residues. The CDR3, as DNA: TGTGCCAGCAACTACGGGGAGACCCAGTACTTC. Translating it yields CASNYGETQYF.

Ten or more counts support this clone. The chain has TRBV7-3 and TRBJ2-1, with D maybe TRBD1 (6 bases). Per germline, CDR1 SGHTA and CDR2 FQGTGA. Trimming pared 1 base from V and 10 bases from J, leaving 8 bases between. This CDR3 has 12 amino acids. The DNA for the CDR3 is TGTGCCAGCAGCTTAATAGGGGGAGAGCAGTTCTTC. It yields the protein CASSLIGGEQFF.

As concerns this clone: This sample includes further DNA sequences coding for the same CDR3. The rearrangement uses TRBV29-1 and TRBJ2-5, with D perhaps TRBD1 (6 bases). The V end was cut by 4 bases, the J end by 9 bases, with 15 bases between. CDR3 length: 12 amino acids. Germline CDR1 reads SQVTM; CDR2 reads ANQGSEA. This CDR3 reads CSVATGGWAQYF. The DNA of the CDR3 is TGCAGCGTTGCGACAGGTGGTTGGGCCCAGTACTTC.

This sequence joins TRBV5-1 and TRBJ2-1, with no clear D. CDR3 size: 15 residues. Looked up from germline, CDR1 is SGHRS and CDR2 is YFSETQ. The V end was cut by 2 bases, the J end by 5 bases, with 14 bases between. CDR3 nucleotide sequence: TGCGCCAGCAGCTTAACCGGATCACCGAACAATGAGCAGTTCTTC. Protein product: CASSLTGSPNNEQFF. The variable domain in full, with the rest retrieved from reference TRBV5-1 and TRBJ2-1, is KAGVTQTPRYLIKTRGQQVTLSCSPISGHRSVSWYQQTPGQGLQFLFEYFSETQRNKGNFPGRFSGRQFSNSRSEMNVSTLELGDSALYLCASSLTGSPNNEQFFGPGTRLTVL.

The CDR3: CASSPPPGGINEQFF. As DNA, the CDR3 is TGTGCCAGCAGCCCCCCACCGGGCGGGATTAATGAGCAGTTCTTC. The V call is TRBV7-2, the J call TRBJ2-1; a possible D gene is TRBD2 (6 bases). The germline gives CDR1 SGHTA, CDR2 FQGNSA. This CDR3 has 15 residues. Trimming pared 5 bases from V and 7 bases from J, leaving 18 bases between.

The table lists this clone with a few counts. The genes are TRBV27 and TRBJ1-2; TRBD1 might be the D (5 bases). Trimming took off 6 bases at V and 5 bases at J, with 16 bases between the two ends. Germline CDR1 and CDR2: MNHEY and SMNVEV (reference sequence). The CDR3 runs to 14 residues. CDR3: CASSGQGTEYGYTF. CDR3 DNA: TGTGCCAGCAGCGGCCAGGGTACCGAATATGGCTACACCTTC.

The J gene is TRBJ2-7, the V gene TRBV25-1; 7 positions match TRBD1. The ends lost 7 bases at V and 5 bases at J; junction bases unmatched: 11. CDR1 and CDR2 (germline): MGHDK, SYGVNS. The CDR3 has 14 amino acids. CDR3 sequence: CASTGRQGPHEQYF. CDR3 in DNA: TGTGCCAGCACGGGCCGACAGGGCCCCCACGAGCAGTACTTC.

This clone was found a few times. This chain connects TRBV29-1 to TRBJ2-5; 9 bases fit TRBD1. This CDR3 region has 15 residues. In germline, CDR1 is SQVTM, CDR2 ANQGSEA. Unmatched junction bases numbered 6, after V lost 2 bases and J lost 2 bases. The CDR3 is CSVEIYGQGQETQYF. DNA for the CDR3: TGCAGCGTTGAAATCTATGGACAGGGGCAAGAGACCCAGTACTTC.

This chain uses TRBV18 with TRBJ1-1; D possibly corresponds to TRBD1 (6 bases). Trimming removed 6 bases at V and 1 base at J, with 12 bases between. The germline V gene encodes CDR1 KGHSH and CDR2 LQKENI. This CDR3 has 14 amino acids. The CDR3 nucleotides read TGTGCCAGCTCCCCCCAGGACAGGAACACTGAAGCTTTCTTT. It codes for CASSPQDRNTEAFF.

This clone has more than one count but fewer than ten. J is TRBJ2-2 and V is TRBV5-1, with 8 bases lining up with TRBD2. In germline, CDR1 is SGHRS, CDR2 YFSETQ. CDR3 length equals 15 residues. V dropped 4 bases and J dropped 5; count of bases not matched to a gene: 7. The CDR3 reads CASSLGLVITGELFF. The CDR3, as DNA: TGCGCCAGCAGCCTGGGACTAGTTATAACCGGGGAGCTGTTTTTT.

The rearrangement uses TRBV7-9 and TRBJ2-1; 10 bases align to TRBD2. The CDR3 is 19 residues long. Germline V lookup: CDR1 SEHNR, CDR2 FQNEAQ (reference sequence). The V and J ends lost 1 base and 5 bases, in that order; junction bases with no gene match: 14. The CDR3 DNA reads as TGTGCCAGCAGCTTAGAGGGGTCCGGGCTAGCGGGAGTTCACAATGAGCAGTTCTTC. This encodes CASSLEGSGLAGVHNEQFF.

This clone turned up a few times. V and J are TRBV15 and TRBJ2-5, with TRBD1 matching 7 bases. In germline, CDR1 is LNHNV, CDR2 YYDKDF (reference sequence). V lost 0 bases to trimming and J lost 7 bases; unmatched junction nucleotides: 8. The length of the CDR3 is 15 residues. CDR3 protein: CATSREGTASWTQYF. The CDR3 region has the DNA TGTGCCACCAGCAGAGAAGGGACAGCCTCTTGGACCCAGTACTTC.